The following is a TCR beta chain sequence with its context. A second about 7 to 12 cycle PCR used barcoded and J-beta primers. TCRdb analysed the 5' RACE reads with MiXCR anew, one entry per CDR3 protein. The table includes around 700,000 distinct CDR3 sequences, 20% to 25% detected once. This record belongs to a study of blood T cells in healthy people across ages. The CDR3 is 16 amino acids. Germline CDR1 SGHAT, CDR2 FQDESV (reference sequence). Germline trimming cut 2 bases from V and 3 bases from J; bases unmatched to any gene: 7. These data were likewise used in another study, on T cells of mothers and their children.

This clonotype was sampled from a boy between 10 and 17 years old in good health. The sequencing sample was made of blood. The J gene is TRBJ2-1, the V gene TRBV11-1, with 7 bases lining up with TRBD2. The CDR3 protein is CASSLLRTRYYNEQFF. CDR3 nucleotide sequence: TGTGCCAGCAGCTTATTAAGGACTAGGTACTACAATGAGCAGTTCTTC.